This entry lists 27 T cell receptor beta chains sequenced from one sample in a study of blood T cell repertoires in COVID-19. Sequenced by immunoSEQ multiplex PCR; TCRdb stores in-frame clones only, minus some. The sample shows about 70,000 clones, more than 75% of them seen only once. Specimen: peripheral blood. These receptors all come from a woman aged 80 or older with active or convalescent COVID-19.

The chain uses TRBV28 and TRBJ2-5, with D possibly matching TRBD2 (5 bases). The germline CDR1 and CDR2 sequences are MDHEN and SYDVKM. Trimming pared 1 base from V and 5 bases from J, leaving 14 bases between. The CDR3 sequence is 15 residues long. CDR3 protein: CASSLLGLRRETQYF. The CDR3 DNA follows: TGTGCCAGCAGTTTATTAGGGTTGAGGAGGGAGACCCAGTACTTC.

The CDR3 DNA is TGTGCCACCAGCCATGGGTTTGAGGGCCCCATATATTTT. Translated: CATSHGFEGPIYF. This sequence joins TRBV15 and TRBJ1-3; D is unresolved. Trimming cost V 5 bases and J 11 bases, with 16 bases left between them. The CDR3 contains 13 residues. Looked up from germline, CDR1 is LNHNV and CDR2 is YYDKDF (reference sequence).

The rearrangement links TRBV7-2 to TRBJ2-2; TRBD2 is a possible D gene (6 bases). CDR1 and CDR2 from the germline V gene are SGHTA and FQGNSA. The CDR3 length is 15 residues. Between the trimmed V and J ends, which lost 4 bases and 5 bases, there was a span of 14 bases. CDR3 sequence reads: CASSSRRVITGELFF. CDR3 in DNA: TGTGCCAGCAGCTCCAGGAGGGTGATTACCGGGGAGCTGTTTTTT.

The chain links TRBV7-9 to TRBJ1-6, with 9 positions matching TRBD1. There are 16 residues in the CDR3. Germline V gives CDR1 SEHNR, CDR2 FQNEAQ (reference sequence). J lost 7 bases, V lost 4 bases, and 8 bases had no gene match. The CDR3 loop reads CASSSRIGTGNSPLHF. CDR3 DNA: TGTGCCAGCAGCTCGCGGATCGGGACAGGGAATTCACCCCTCCACTTT. The entire variable domain, with the rest obtained from reference TRBV7-9 and TRBJ1-6, is as follows: DTGVSQNPRHKITKRGQNVTFRCDPISEHNRLYWYRQTLGQGPEFLTYFQNEAQLEKSRLLSDRFSAERPKGSFSTLEIQRTEQGDSAMYLCASSSRIGTGNSPLHFGNGTRLTVT.

The chain uses TRBV6-2 or TRBV6-3 and TRBJ2-7, with 8 bases matching TRBD1. In germline, CDR1 is MNHEY, CDR2 SVGEGT. CDR3 length equals 13 residues. Trimming removed 5 bases from V and 3 bases from J; junction bases left unmatched: 3. The CDR3 coding sequence is TGTGCCAGCAGTATGGACAGGGACTACGAGCAGTACTTC. The encoded protein is CASSMDRDYEQYF.

This clone occurred once. The V call is TRBV28, the J call TRBJ2-2; 9 nucleotides align to TRBD1. Germline V gene sequence: CDR1 MDHEN, CDR2 SYDVKM. The trim removed 6 bases at V and 4 bases at J, leaving 3 bases unmatched. This CDR3 has 14 residues. This CDR3 reads CASSRQGGTGELFF. For the CDR3, the DNA is TGTGCCAGCAGCCGACAGGGGGGCACCGGGGAGCTGTTTTTT.

The V gene is TRBV4-1, the J gene TRBJ2-2; D remains ambiguous. V lost 2 bases to trimming and J lost 7 bases, with 11 bases between them. Germline V gene lookup returns CDR1 MGHRA and CDR2 YSYEKL. This CDR3 is built from 14 residues. CDR3 sequence reads: CASSQSRPLGELFF. CDR3 DNA: TGCGCCAGCAGCCAATCTAGACCTCTCGGGGAGCTGTTTTTT.

The gene calls are TRBV7-3 and TRBJ2-7, with D possibly being TRBD1 (5 bases). This CDR3 has 13 residues. Germline loops: CDR1 SGHTA, CDR2 FQGTGA. The V end lost 4 bases, the J end lost 6 bases, and 13 bases lay between the germline ends. The CDR3 sequence: CASSSFRASEQYF. In DNA form, the CDR3 reads TGTGCCAGCAGCTCCTTCAGGGCATCCGAGCAGTACTTC.

This chain links TRBV2 with TRBJ2-7, with TRBD1 matching 9 bases. V lost 5 bases and J lost 3; bases outside the gene matches: 5. CDR1 is SNHLY, CDR2 FYNNEI, per germline. The CDR3 length is 14 residues. DNA of the CDR3: TGTGCCAGCAGTCTGGGACAGGGTCGCTACGAGCAGTACTTC. This translates into CASSLGQGRYEQYF. Looking up the rest from reference TRBV2 and TRBJ2-7 gives the full variable domain: EPEVTQTPSHQVTQMGQEVILRCVPISNHLYFYWYRQILGQKVEFLVSFYNNEISEKSEIFDDQFSVERPDGSNFTLKIRSTKLEDSAMYFCASSLGQGRYEQYFGPGTRLTVT.

In its sample, this clone was seen a few times. This sample includes further DNA sequences coding for the same CDR3. The chain links TRBV28 to TRBJ1-2; weak D call: TRBD1 (5 bases). V lost 1 base to trimming and J lost 1 base, with 7 bases between them. The CDR3 spans 14 residues. Germline V gene data show CDR1 as MDHEN and CDR2 as SYDVKM. CDR3: CASSLSRVNYGYTF. CDR3 bases: TGTGCCAGCAGTTTATCCAGGGTTAACTATGGCTACACCTTC.

The rearrangement uses TRBV12-3 or TRBV12-4 and TRBJ2-1, with unresolved D. The V and J ends lost 3 bases and 9 bases respectively, with 6 bases between them. The CDR3 contains 11 residues. CDR3 in amino acids: CASSFKLEQFF. DNA for the CDR3: TGTGCCAGCAGTTTCAAGCTTGAGCAGTTCTTC.

This clone was seen a single time. The chain joins TRBV4-1 to TRBJ2-1; 11 bases match TRBD2. Germline trimming cut 0 bases from V and 8 bases from J; bases unmatched to any gene: 3. CDR1 is MGHRA, CDR2 YSYEKL, per germline. The CDR3 spans 15 residues. CDR3 nucleotides: TGCGCCAGCAGCCAAGAGGGACTAGCGGTCTATGAGCAGTTCTTC. It translates to CASSQEGLAVYEQFF.

V is TRBV2 and J is TRBJ2-5; 9 bases map to TRBD2. Unmatched junction bases numbered 10, after V lost 2 bases and J lost 3 bases. The CDR3 spans 17 residues. The germline V gene has CDR1 SNHLY and CDR2 FYNNEI. The CDR3 here is CASSESASGVRKETQYF. DNA for the CDR3: TGTGCCAGCAGTGAATCGGCTAGCGGGGTCAGGAAAGAGACCCAGTACTTC.

V usage is TRBV5-4 and J usage is TRBJ1-2; unclear D gene. V was trimmed by 6 bases and J by 2 bases, leaving 17 bases between them. The CDR3 sequence is 15 residues long. Per the germline V gene, CDR1 is SGHNT and CDR2 is YYREEE (reference sequence). This chain's CDR3 is CASTSRAGGNYGYTF. As DNA, the CDR3 is TGTGCCAGCACCTCAAGAGCGGGCGGCAACTATGGCTACACCTTC. The entire variable domain, with the rest obtained from reference TRBV5-4 and TRBJ1-2, is as follows: ETGVTQSPTHLIKTRGQQVTLRCSSQSGHNTVSWYQQALGQGPQFIFQYYREEENGRGNFPPRFSGLQFPNYSSELNVNALELDDSALYLCASTSRAGGNYGYTFGSGTRLTVV.

This clone was counted many times. The J gene is TRBJ2-1, the V gene TRBV7-6; 8 bases line up with TRBD2. From germline, CDR1 is SGHVS and CDR2 FNYEAQ. The V and J ends lost 5 bases and 2 bases, in that order; junction bases with no gene match: 11. The CDR3 has 17 amino acids. Here the CDR3 DNA reads TGTGCCAGCAGCCCTCCTCAGCGGGGGATGCCCTACAATGAGCAGTTCTTC. As protein: CASSPPQRGMPYNEQFF.

This rearrangement joins TRBV7-9 to TRBJ1-1; 11 bases map to TRBD1. The CDR3 contains 16 residues. V trimming: 4 bases; J trimming: 5 bases; junction bases outside the gene matches: 9. Germline values: CDR1 SEHNR, CDR2 FQNEAQ (reference sequence). CDR3 nucleotides: TGTGCCAGCAGCTCACCAGGACAGGGGGCGGGAACTGAAGCTTTCTTT. Translation: CASSSPGQGAGTEAFF.

The chain recombines TRBV11-2 with TRBJ2-7; possible D gene TRBD1, 6 bases. Germline lookup yields CDR1 SGHAT and CDR2 FQNNGV. The germline V and J ends were trimmed by 0 bases and 3 bases, with 6 bases remaining between them. The CDR3 is 13 residues long. The CDR3 DNA is TGTGCCAGCAGCTTAGACAGGGGCTACGAGCAGTACTTC. Its protein product is CASSLDRGYEQYF.

The CDR3: CASSPAGVDYGYTF. DNA for the CDR3: TGTGCCAGCTCCCCCGCAGGGGTTGACTATGGCTACACCTTC. The V call is TRBV18, the J call TRBJ1-2, with D maybe TRBD1 (6 bases). CDR1 KGHSH and CDR2 LQKENI come from the germline V gene. Trimming stripped 6 bases from V and 3 bases from J, with 14 bases between. This CDR3 region has 14 residues.

J is TRBJ1-3 and V is TRBV6-5, with a weak D call TRBD1 (5 bases). This CDR3 spans 15 amino acids. The germline V gene encodes CDR1 MNHEY and CDR2 SVGAGI. V dropped 2 bases and J dropped 8 bases, with 16 bases sitting between them. The CDR3 bases are TGTGCCAGCAGTTACGGGGGGGGATATTGGGACACCATATATTTT. This translates into CASSYGGGYWDTIYF.

This sequence joins TRBV7-9 and TRBJ1-2; D is unclear. This CDR3 comprises 16 residues. Germline lookup yields CDR1 SEHNR and CDR2 FQNEAQ (reference sequence). Trimming shortened V by 5 bases and J by 3 bases, and 19 bases separated the two germline ends. CDR3 in amino acids: CASSPGDSQRYYGYTF. CDR3 nucleotide sequence: TGTGCCAGCAGCCCCGGAGATTCCCAACGCTACTATGGCTACACCTTC.

The V and J genes are TRBV27 and TRBJ1-6; D not certain. From germline, CDR1 is MNHEY and CDR2 SMNVEV (reference sequence). V was pared by 1 base and J by 8 bases, with 6 bases between. The CDR3 extends over 13 amino acids. The CDR3 nucleotides read TGTGCCAGCAGTTTATGGAGGGATTCACCCCTCCACTTT. Translated: CASSLWRDSPLHF.

V gene TRBV11-2 combines with J gene TRBJ2-2; tentative D call: TRBD1 (7 bases). This CDR3 comprises 15 residues. Per germline, CDR1 SGHAT and CDR2 FQNNGV. V lost 4 bases to trimming and J lost 3 bases, with 12 bases between them. CDR3 amino acids: CASSSIRGDTGELFF. The CDR3 nucleotides read TGTGCCAGCAGCTCGATCAGGGGGGACACCGGGGAGCTGTTTTTT.

This sequence joins TRBV7-2 and TRBJ1-2, with D perhaps matching TRBD1 (6 bases). The CDR3 runs 15 residues. Between the trimmed V and J ends, which lost 3 bases and 2 bases, there was a span of 13 bases. The germline gives CDR1 SGHTA, CDR2 FQGNSA. As DNA, the CDR3 is TGTGCCAGCAGCTTCCCTCCGGGGGGCAACTATGGCTACACCTTC. Amino acid sequence: CASSFPPGGNYGYTF.

The V and J genes are TRBV4-3 and TRBJ2-3, with 10 bases lining up with TRBD2. The junction had 9 bases not matched to a gene; V was cut back by 0 bases and J by 6 bases. The CDR3 totals 17 residues. CDR1 and CDR2 (germline): LGHNA, YSLEER. The CDR3 sequence is CASSQEVASGGGDTQYF. The DNA of the CDR3 is TGCGCCAGCAGCCAAGAGGTGGCTAGCGGGGGAGGGGATACGCAGTATTTT.

A few counts support this clone. V gene TRBV4-3 combines with J gene TRBJ1-3, with D perhaps TRBD1 (5 bases). The CDR3 extends over 14 amino acids. The germline gives CDR1 LGHNA, CDR2 YSLEER. The ends were cut back, 7 bases at V and 0 bases at J, with 10 bases in the middle. The CDR3 is CASKQATSGNTIYF. The CDR3 DNA reads TGCGCCAGCAAACAGGCTACCTCTGGAAACACCATATATTTT.

The chain couples TRBV18 to TRBJ2-3; no definite D call. Germline-derived CDR1 and CDR2 are KGHSH and LQKENI. The CDR3 is 15 residues long. The V and J ends lost 0 bases and 0 bases respectively, with 7 bases between them. DNA of the CDR3: TGTGCCAGCTCACCACCGCAAACTAGCACAGATACGCAGTATTTT. Residues: CASSPPQTSTDTQYF.

The chain combines TRBV4-3 with TRBJ2-1; possible D gene TRBD2, 6 bases. This CDR3 is built from 15 residues. V lost 2 bases, J lost 1 base, and 9 bases lay in between. Germline V lookup: CDR1 LGHNA, CDR2 YSLEER. CDR3 loop: CASSQPGESYNEQFF. The CDR3 nucleotides are TGCGCCAGCAGCCAACCGGGGGAATCCTACAATGAGCAGTTCTTC.